Shown below are 11 T cell receptor beta chains from a single sample sequenced in a study of T cells in Graves' hyperthyroidism and ophthalmopathy. Amplification of TCR beta CDR3 regions was performed using RNA transcripts as template. An initial round of RT-PCR targeting the TCR CDR3 relied on the HTBI primer set. MiXCR was run by TCRdb on the multiplex PCR reads, yielding one entry per CDR3 protein. This table holds 450,000 to 600,000 distinct CDR3 sequences, roughly 15% found once. Material: blood. These receptors all come from a woman aged 40-49 years with Graves' hyperthyroidism.

In this sample, this clonotype turned up a few times. The chain recombines TRBV10-1 with TRBJ2-3; 13 bases align to TRBD2. The CDR3 has 15 residues. Germline values: CDR1 WNHNN, CDR2 SYGVQD (reference sequence). J lost 6 bases, V lost 4 bases, and 4 bases had no gene match. The CDR3 reads CASSGLAGGDDTQYF. The CDR3, as DNA: TGCGCCAGCAGTGGACTAGCGGGAGGAGATGATACGCAGTATTTT.

This clonotype has more than one count but fewer than ten. The genes are TRBV2 and TRBJ1-1; D gene ambiguous. This CDR3 has 15 amino acids. Germline CDR1 SNHLY, CDR2 FYNNEI. The V gene lost 8 bases and the J gene lost 0 bases, with 16 bases spanning the gap. The DNA of the CDR3 is TGTGCCAGCCTATCAGACGGTGCCATGAACACTGAAGCTTTCTTT. Protein: CASLSDGAMNTEAFF.

CDR3 in amino acids: CASSSPGGKETQYF. In DNA, the CDR3 is TGTGCCAGCAGCTCACCAGGGGGCAAAGAGACCCAGTACTTC. The chain recombines TRBV7-2 with TRBJ2-5, with 8 bases matching TRBD1. The CDR3 is 14 residues long. Germline CDR1 is SGHTA and CDR2 is FQGNSA. The junction had 4 bases not matched to a gene; V was cut back by 4 bases and J by 3 bases.

In its sample, this clonotype was seen many times. J is TRBJ2-3 and V is TRBV6-1; 16 nucleotides align to TRBD2. Trimming took 4 bases from V and 7 from J; bases not matched to a gene: 5. The CDR3 contains 16 residues. Per the germline V gene, CDR1 is MNHNS and CDR2 is SASEGT. The CDR3 sequence is CASSAGTSGRAYTQYF. In nucleotides, the CDR3 is TGTGCCAGCAGTGCCGGGACTAGCGGGAGGGCATATACGCAGTATTTT.

In its sample, this clonotype was seen many times. The genes are TRBV18 and TRBJ1-2; D uncertain. Looked up from germline, CDR1 is KGHSH and CDR2 is LQKENI. CDR3 length: 13 residues. Trimming stripped 1 base from V and 6 bases from J, with 9 bases between. The CDR3 bases are TGTGCCAGCTCACCACGAGCGCAGGATGGCTACACCTTC. It is translated as CASSPRAQDGYTF.

This clonotype was seen a handful of times. The J gene is TRBJ2-1, the V gene TRBV5-6; D may be TRBD1 or TRBD2 (5 bases each). The ends were cut back, 0 bases at V and 4 bases at J, with 11 bases in the middle. Per the germline V gene, CDR1 is SGHDT and CDR2 is YYEEEE. This CDR3 has 15 amino acids. The CDR3 sequence: CASSLARDGYNEQFF. The DNA of the CDR3 is TGTGCCAGCAGCTTGGCGAGGGACGGATACAATGAGCAGTTCTTC.

This clonotype was picked up many times. The rearrangement uses TRBV28 and TRBJ2-3; 13 nucleotides align to TRBD2. This CDR3 region has 16 residues. Trimming cost V 2 bases and J 4 bases; bases outside gene matches: 3. Germline-derived CDR1 and CDR2 are MDHEN and SYDVKM. Written as DNA, the CDR3 is TGTGCCAGCAGTTTAGGACTAGCGGGAGTCGCAGATACGCAGTATTTT. Its protein is CASSLGLAGVADTQYF.

This clonotype occurred many times. The rearrangement links TRBV18 to TRBJ2-2; D is unclear. From germline, CDR1 is KGHSH and CDR2 LQKENI. Trimming removed 5 bases from V and 2 bases from J, with 6 bases in between. CDR3 length: 13 amino acids. The CDR3 loop reads CASSGLNTGELFF. The CDR3, as DNA: TGTGCCAGCTCAGGTCTTAACACCGGGGAGCTGTTTTTT.

This clonotype was observed at least ten times. This chain joins TRBV2 and TRBJ1-1, with D unresolved. CDR1 and CDR2 from the germline V gene are SNHLY and FYNNEI. V was trimmed by 3 bases and J by 3 bases, leaving 8 bases between them. The CDR3 spans 13 residues. The CDR3 loop reads CASSESTDTEAFF. In DNA, the CDR3 is TGTGCCAGCAGTGAGTCCACTGACACTGAAGCTTTCTTT.

This clonotype came up a few times. This rearrangement joins TRBV28 to TRBJ1-2, with TRBD1 matching 9 bases. The ends lost 8 bases at V and 7 bases at J; junction bases unmatched: 8. CDR3 length equals 13 residues. Germline CDR1 is MDHEN and CDR2 is SYDVKM. The CDR3: CASGHRDRVGYTF. CDR3 DNA sequence: TGTGCCAGCGGTCACCGGGACAGGGTTGGCTACACCTTC.

This clonotype was observed a few times. The rearrangement joins TRBV28 to TRBJ2-4; 9 nucleotides align to TRBD1. With 3 bases clipped from V and 4 bases from J, the junction kept 10 bases outside the gene matches. Germline loops: CDR1 MDHEN, CDR2 SYDVKM. The CDR3 is 17 amino acids. The DNA for the CDR3 is TGTGCCAGCAGTTTTAGAACACTGACAGGGGGTAAAAACATTCAGTACTTC. It translates to CASSFRTLTGGKNIQYF.